The text below deals with one T cell receptor beta chain. It was with 60 Vbeta and 13 Jbeta primers that the PCR ran. Measured with immunoSEQ multiplex PCR; TCRdb has only the in-frame clones, and not every one. The table includes about 110,000 clones, around three quarters detected once. The data derive from a study of cytomegalovirus exposure and HLA in healthy donors. The CDR3 is 15 residues long. The V and J ends lost 6 bases and 6 bases, in that order; junction bases with no gene match: 7. Germline loops: CDR1 MDHEN, CDR2 SYDVKM. The sequenced sample was PBMCs. The V and J genes are TRBV28 and TRBJ2-7; 14 nucleotides align to TRBD2. The receptor was isolated from a woman aged 45-59 years in good health and CMV-seropositive. CDR3 nucleotides: TGTGCCAGCAGCCACAGACTAGCGGGAGGGCGCGAGCAGTACTTC. The encoded protein is CASSHRLAGGREQYF. Full variable domain (rest looked up from reference TRBV28 and TRBJ2-7): DVKVTQSSRYLVKRTGEKVFLECVQDMDHENMFWYRQDPGLGLRLIYFSYDVKMKEKGDIPEGYSVSREKKERFSLILESASTNQTSMYLCASSHRLAGGREQYFGPGTRLTVT.